The 20 T cell receptor beta chains presented below share a single source sample, sequenced in a study of blood T cells in healthy people across ages. Primers used in a second PCR of about 6 to 11 cycles were a sample-barcoded 5' primer and a J-beta primer mix. TCRdb used MiXCR to reprocess the 5' RACE reads, holding one entry per CDR3 protein. The sample includes some 1.4 million distinct CDR3 sequences, 40% to 50% of them seen just once. Sequencing used blood. These receptors were taken from a woman aged 18-29 years in good health.

This chain joins TRBV28 and TRBJ2-2, with TRBD1 identical over 10 bases. CDR1 is MDHEN and CDR2 is SYDVKM in the germline V gene. This CDR3 is built from 16 residues. With V trimmed by 6 bases and J by 5 bases, 9 bases remained unmatched. The CDR3 coding sequence is TGTGCCAGCAGGGTCTCCGGGACAGGGGTTACCGGGGAGCTGTTTTTT. Translated: CASRVSGTGVTGELFF.

J is TRBJ1-2 and V is TRBV28, with D possibly being TRBD1 (5 bases). Germline lookup yields CDR1 MDHEN and CDR2 SYDVKM. V dropped 1 base and J dropped 8 bases, with 29 bases sitting between them. The CDR3 covers 19 residues. Written as DNA, the CDR3 is TGTGCCAGCAGTTTATTAGGCCGACCATCTCCCCGGGAGGGGCACGGCTACACCTTC. Translation: CASSLLGRPSPREGHGYTF.

This clonotype was counted only a few times. A much larger clone lies one base from this, so it may be a read error. The V call is TRBV2, the J call TRBJ2-1; D possibly corresponds to TRBD1 (6 bases). The CDR3 runs 14 residues. In germline, CDR1 is SNHLY, CDR2 FYNNEI. V lost 6 bases to trimming and J lost 0 bases, with 9 bases between them. The chain's CDR3 is CASRVDSSYNEQFF. Written as DNA, the CDR3 is TGTGCCAGCAGAGTGGACAGCTCCTACAATGAGCAGTTCTTC.

This clonotype has a handful of counts. CDR3 residues: CASGPASSYNEQFF. The CDR3 coding sequence is TGTGCCTCCGGTCCAGCTAGCTCCTACAATGAGCAGTTCTTC. J is TRBJ2-1 and V is TRBV6-6; D is unclear. Germline assignment: CDR1 MNHNY and CDR2 SVGAGI (reference sequence). CDR3 length equals 14 residues. Trimming took 11 bases from V and 0 from J, leaving 14 bases between them.

The chain joins TRBV6-5 to TRBJ2-7; the D is unclear. This CDR3 has 14 amino acids. Germline CDR1 and CDR2: MNHEY and SVGAGI. Trimming took 5 bases from V and 0 from J, leaving 11 bases between them. The CDR3 DNA is TGTGCCAGCAGTCCTTCGGTTGGCTCCTACGAGCAGTACTTC. Encoded protein: CASSPSVGSYEQYF.

This clonotype has more than one count but fewer than ten. The chain joins TRBV6-6 to TRBJ1-2, with D possibly being TRBD1 (6 bases). Germline values: CDR1 MNHNY, CDR2 SVGAGI (reference sequence). This CDR3 spans 15 amino acids. The V end was cut by 2 bases, the J end by 3 bases, with 13 bases between. The CDR3 nucleotides read TGTGCCAGCAGTTACCCTATAAGGGGGGACTATGGCTACACCTTC. Protein product: CASSYPIRGDYGYTF.

This clonotype has more than one count but fewer than ten. J is TRBJ1-4 and V is TRBV28, with D hard to call. Between the trimmed V and J ends, which lost 6 bases and 13 bases, there was a span of 27 bases. CDR3 size: 16 residues. In germline, CDR1 is MDHEN, CDR2 SYDVKM. For the CDR3, the DNA is TGTGCCAGCAGGGCTTACGAGGGCAGCCCACTGAAAGGACTGTTTTTT. This encodes CASRAYEGSPLKGLFF. Looking up the rest from reference TRBV28 and TRBJ1-4 gives the full variable domain: DVKVTQSSRYLVKRTGEKVFLECVQDMDHENMFWYRQDPGLGLRLIYFSYDVKMKEKGDIPEGYSVSREKKERFSLILESASTNQTSMYLCASRAYEGSPLKGLFFGSGTQLSVL.

The V gene is TRBV6-6, the J gene TRBJ1-5; D unresolved. Germline CDR1 is MNHNY and CDR2 is SVGAGI (reference sequence). With 5 bases removed from V and 4 bases from J, the gap between germline ends came to 9 bases. This CDR3 has 13 residues. The CDR3 sequence: CASSEPVNQPQHF. The CDR3 nucleotides read TGTGCCAGCAGTGAGCCGGTTAATCAGCCCCAGCATTTT.

This clonotype was observed a few times. The V call is TRBV15, the J call TRBJ1-5; maybe TRBD1 (6 bases). Trimming stripped 5 bases from V and 2 bases from J, with 16 bases between. The germline V gene encodes CDR1 LNHNV and CDR2 YYDKDF (reference sequence). The CDR3 covers 16 residues. The CDR3 nucleotides are TGTGCCACCAGCCCCGGACAGTCTTCGGGCAATCAGCCCCAGCATTTT. It yields the protein CATSPGQSSGNQPQHF.

This chain uses TRBV29-1 with TRBJ2-7, with TRBD2 identical over 12 bases. This CDR3 contains 17 residues. Germline CDR1 reads SQVTM; CDR2 reads ANQGSEA. J was trimmed by 3 bases and V by 7 bases; bases with no gene match: 16. The CDR3 coding sequence is TGCAGCGCACGAAGAGGGGCTAGCGGGAGGGCAAGCTACGAGCAGTACTTC. This translates into CSARRGASGRASYEQYF.

This chain connects TRBV14 to TRBJ1-2; D ambiguous. V lost 1 base and J 11 bases, leaving 14 bases between the germline ends. This CDR3 spans 13 amino acids. Germline V gives CDR1 SGHDN, CDR2 FVKESK. The CDR3 here is CASSQVSRRGYTF. CDR3 sequence (DNA): TGTGCCAGCAGCCAAGTTTCACGCCGTGGTTACACCTTC.

This clonotype was picked up many times. The chain has TRBV3-1 and TRBJ2-7; D uncertain. From germline, CDR1 is LGHDT and CDR2 YNNKEL (reference sequence). The CDR3 extends over 12 amino acids. V lost 1 base to trimming and J lost 5 bases, with 6 bases between them. CDR3 amino acids: CASSQAYDEQYF. The CDR3 region has the DNA TGTGCCAGCAGCCAAGCTTACGACGAGCAGTACTTC.

This chain links TRBV29-1 with TRBJ2-7; 10 positions match TRBD2. The ends lost 4 bases at V and 7 bases at J; junction bases unmatched: 10. Germline lookup yields CDR1 SQVTM and CDR2 ANQGSEA. The CDR3 runs 14 residues. As DNA, the CDR3 is TGCAGCGTTGCAGCGGGAGGGGTAGACAATGAGCAGTACTTC. Translation gives CSVAAGGVDNEQYF.

The V gene is TRBV6-5, the J gene TRBJ1-5; the D is unclear. The V end lost 0 bases, the J end lost 2 bases, and 8 bases lay between the germline ends. The CDR3 runs 15 residues. Germline CDR1 is MNHEY and CDR2 is SVGAGI. The CDR3, as DNA: TGTGCCAGCAGTTACTCGTCAATAGGCAATCAGCCCCAGCATTTT. It specifies CASSYSSIGNQPQHF.

This clonotype has a handful of counts. The CDR3 here is CASRAEESYGYTF. CDR3 coding DNA: TGTGCCAGCAGAGCGGAGGAGTCCTATGGCTACACCTTC. This chain joins TRBV12-3 or TRBV12-4 and TRBJ1-2; D gene ambiguous. Trimming removed 6 bases from V and 4 bases from J, with 12 bases in between. The CDR3 is 13 amino acids.

The V call is TRBV28, the J call TRBJ1-6; 11 nucleotides agree with TRBD1. The CDR3 sequence is 15 residues long. With 2 bases clipped from V and 7 bases from J, the junction kept 1 base outside the gene matches. CDR1 is MDHEN, CDR2 SYDVKM, per germline. The CDR3 spells CASSLRTGGNSPLHF. The CDR3 region has the DNA TGTGCCAGCAGTTTAAGGACAGGGGGCAATTCACCCCTCCACTTT. Full variable domain (outside the CDR3, taken from reference TRBV28 and TRBJ1-6): DVKVTQSSRYLVKRTGEKVFLECVQDMDHENMFWYRQDPGLGLRLIYFSYDVKMKEKGDIPEGYSVSREKKERFSLILESASTNQTSMYLCASSLRTGGNSPLHFGNGTRLTVT.

A word on this clonotype: The junction departs from the called germline gene at one end, perhaps through a read error. The V call is TRBV5-1, the J call TRBJ2-3; tentatively, D is TRBD1 (6 bases). Germline V gene lookup returns CDR1 SGHRS and CDR2 YFSETQ. The CDR3 is made up of 14 amino acids. CDR3 protein: CVSSFQGGADTQYF. CDR3 DNA: TGCGTCAGCAGCTTCCAAGGGGGTGCAGATACGCAGTATTTT.

The genes are TRBV2 and TRBJ2-3; 10 nucleotides line up with TRBD2. In germline, CDR1 is SNHLY, CDR2 FYNNEI. Trimming took 3 bases from V and 5 from J; bases not matched to a gene: 8. CDR3 length: 16 amino acids. This CDR3 reads CASSDGLAGGLDTQYF. Here the CDR3 DNA reads TGTGCCAGCAGTGATGGATTAGCGGGAGGTCTAGATACGCAGTATTTT.

This clonotype was seen a handful of times. The J gene is TRBJ1-5, the V gene TRBV29-1; 9 bases align to TRBD1. V trimming: 2 bases; J trimming: 7 bases; junction bases outside the gene matches: 9. From germline, CDR1 is SQVTM and CDR2 ANQGSEA. This CDR3 is 15 amino acids long. CDR3 DNA sequence: TGCAGCGTTGAATTCGAGGGACAGGGAAGGCAGCCCCAGCATTTT. Translation: CSVEFEGQGRQPQHF.

Turning to this clonotype: This sequence may be a read error, since a much larger clone differs from it by one base. Because it lacks the conserved phenylalanine or tryptophan at the end, this CDR3 is likely a read error. CDR3 residues: CASRIGADTQYS. CDR3 nucleotides: TGTGCCAGCAGAATTGGGGCAGATACGCAGTATTCT. The rearrangement links TRBV12-3 or TRBV12-4 to TRBJ2-3, with unresolved D. The V end was cut by 6 bases, the J end by 4 bases, with 8 bases between. This CDR3 is 12 amino acids long.